Below, 23 T cell receptor beta chains from the same sample are listed, as sequenced in a study of blood T cell repertoires in COVID-19. Clones were sequenced by immunoSEQ multiplex PCR, and TCRdb holds only the in-frame ones, with some missing. The sample includes some 70,000 clones, over 80% of them seen just once. The sample comprised peripheral blood. The receptors were sampled from a woman older than 75 with active COVID-19.

About this clone: Different DNA sequences within this sample yield the same CDR3. The rearrangement joins TRBV18 to TRBJ2-7, with a tentative D call TRBD1 (6 bases). Germline-derived CDR1 and CDR2 are KGHSH and LQKENI. Between the trimmed V and J ends, which lost 0 bases and 5 bases, there was a span of 8 bases. The CDR3 has 13 residues. The CDR3 region is CASSPPSGDEQYF. In DNA, the CDR3 is TGTGCCAGCTCACCACCGTCAGGGGACGAGCAGTACTTC.

This clone showed up just once. DNA of the CDR3: TGTGCCAGTAGGCTCAACGGGAGAGACTATGGCTACACCTTC. This translates into CASRLNGRDYGYTF. The chain employs TRBV19 and TRBJ1-2; D not resolved. The V and J ends lost 6 bases and 3 bases respectively, with 14 bases between them. Germline lookup yields CDR1 LNHDA and CDR2 SQIVND (reference sequence). The CDR3 is made up of 14 amino acids.

V and J are TRBV28 and TRBJ2-3; TRBD1 agrees at 8 bases. Germline CDR1 is MDHEN and CDR2 is SYDVKM. Germline trimming cut 6 bases from V and 1 base from J; bases unmatched to any gene: 6. This CDR3 is built from 15 residues. CDR3: CASSPLGQGTDTQYF. In DNA, the CDR3 is TGTGCCAGCAGCCCCCTGGGACAGGGCACAGATACGCAGTATTTT.

The CDR3 protein is CASSLVTDYEQYF. DNA of the CDR3: TGTGCCAGCAGCTTAGTGACAGACTACGAGCAGTACTTC. V usage is TRBV7-9 and J usage is TRBJ2-7, with D possibly TRBD1 on 5 matching bases. V was trimmed by 1 base and J by 3 bases, leaving 7 bases between them. The CDR3 extends over 13 amino acids. The V gene's germline CDR1 is SEHNR and CDR2 FQNEAQ (reference sequence).

This sequence joins TRBV21-1 and TRBJ1-5; the table calls TRBD1, which could not be checked here. TRBV21-1 is marked as a pseudogene. This CDR3 is 16 amino acids long. The CDR3 is CASSKEGEGGNQPQHF. The CDR3 DNA is TGTGCCAGCAGCAAAGAGGGGGAAGGGGGCAATCAGCCCCAGCATTTT.

The chain employs TRBV28 and TRBJ1-5, with 8 nucleotides matching TRBD1. This CDR3 contains 15 residues. V was pared by 3 bases and J by 3 bases, with 4 bases of the junction left unmatched. In germline, CDR1 is MDHEN, CDR2 SYDVKM. The CDR3 DNA reads as TGTGCCAGCAGTTTCCGGACAGGGATCAATCAGCCCCAGCATTTT. Translation gives CASSFRTGINQPQHF.

V and J are TRBV11-2 and TRBJ2-3, with TRBD1 as a possible D gene (5 bases). The germline V gene encodes CDR1 SGHAT and CDR2 FQNNGV. V was pared by 0 bases and J by 8 bases, with 6 bases between. The CDR3 is 12 residues long. The CDR3 is CASSLDGATQYF. For the CDR3, the DNA is TGTGCCAGCAGCTTAGATGGGGCTACGCAGTATTTT.

The chain recombines TRBV7-9 with TRBJ2-7, with D possibly matching TRBD2 (5 bases). Looked up from germline, CDR1 is SEHNR and CDR2 is FQNEAQ (reference sequence). Trimming took 3 bases from V and 3 from J, leaving 12 bases between them. The CDR3 has 14 residues. CDR3 amino acids: CASSLEEMVYEQYF. The CDR3, as DNA: TGTGCCAGCAGCTTGGAGGAGATGGTCTACGAGCAGTACTTC.

This chain uses TRBV28 with TRBJ2-3; 9 bases fit TRBD2. J lost 3 bases, V lost 6 bases, and 7 bases had no gene match. Germline V gene sequence: CDR1 MDHEN, CDR2 SYDVKM. CDR3 length: 15 amino acids. Here the CDR3 DNA reads TGTGCCAGCAGCCTATCCAGCGGGAGGACAGATACGCAGTATTTT. Its protein product is CASSLSSGRTDTQYF. Full variable domain (missing parts from reference TRBV28 and TRBJ2-3): DVKVTQSSRYLVKRTGEKVFLECVQDMDHENMFWYRQDPGLGLRLIYFSYDVKMKEKGDIPEGYSVSREKKERFSLILESASTNQTSMYLCASSLSSGRTDTQYFGPGTRLTVL.

The chain has TRBV12-3 or TRBV12-4 and TRBJ2-5; D is undetermined. The length of the CDR3 is 13 residues. V was pared by 0 bases and J by 2 bases, with 4 bases between. CDR3 in DNA: TGTGCCAGCAGTTTAGCCCAACAAGAGACCCAGTACTTC. Translation: CASSLAQQETQYF.

The chain recombines TRBV30 with TRBJ1-4; no reliable D call. CDR3 length: 13 residues. Germline V gene data show CDR1 as GTSNPN and CDR2 as SVGIG (reference sequence). With 6 bases removed from V and 4 bases from J, the gap between germline ends came to 12 bases. The DNA of the CDR3 is TGTGCCTGCGAGGGTAATGGTAATGAAAAACTGTTTTTT. It encodes CACEGNGNEKLFF.

The chain is built from TRBV28 and TRBJ2-3, with D tentatively TRBD2 (5 bases). Germline assignment: CDR1 MDHEN and CDR2 SYDVKM. CDR3 length: 14 amino acids. Trimming shortened V by 7 bases and J by 2 bases, and 13 bases separated the two germline ends. CDR3 nucleotides: TGTGCCAGCAAAAGAGCCGGGGACACAGATACGCAGTATTTT. Protein sequence: CASKRAGDTDTQYF.

The rearrangement joins TRBV7-8 to TRBJ1-5, with D maybe TRBD1 (6 bases). CDR1 SGHVS and CDR2 FQNEAQ come from the germline V gene. Trimming left V 11 bases short and J 0 bases short, with 20 bases between. This CDR3 has 16 residues. The CDR3 protein is CAVTPGHLYSNQPQHF. The CDR3 DNA sequence: TGTGCCGTTACTCCGGGACACCTTTATAGCAATCAGCCCCAGCATTTT.

J is TRBJ2-7 and V is TRBV4-1; the match to TRBD2 covers 10 bases. Germline assignment: CDR1 MGHRA and CDR2 YSYEKL. V gave up 4 bases and J gave up 7 bases; unmatched junction bases: 13. This CDR3 has 16 amino acids. The DNA for the CDR3 is TGCGCCAGCAGCCCGGGGATGGCTAGCGGGAGACGGGAGCAGTACTTC. The encoded protein is CASSPGMASGRREQYF.

The gene calls are TRBV4-1 and TRBJ1-2; D is uncertain. V lost 6 bases and J lost 8, with 10 bases in between. CDR3 length equals 11 residues. The germline gives CDR1 MGHRA, CDR2 YSYEKL. CDR3 in DNA: TGCGCCAGCAGAGCCGGGGTCGGCTACACCTTC. Residues: CASRAGVGYTF.

The chain is built from TRBV13 and TRBJ2-2; no definite D call. The CDR3 length is 14 residues. V was pared by 10 bases and J by 0 bases, with 12 bases between. CDR1 is PRHDT, CDR2 FYEKMQ, per germline (reference sequence). As DNA, the CDR3 is TGTGCCAACGCCAGACAAGCGAACACCGGGGAGCTGTTTTTT. Its protein product is CANARQANTGELFF.

This clone was seen once. The gene calls are TRBV7-2 and TRBJ2-1, with 9 positions matching TRBD2. CDR3 size: 15 residues. V shed 2 bases and J 9 bases; nucleotides not matched to a gene: 8. Germline values: CDR1 SGHTA, CDR2 FQGNSA. The CDR3 spells CASSLLGTSSREQFF. The CDR3 region has the DNA TGTGCCAGCAGCTTATTGGGGACTAGCTCTCGTGAGCAGTTCTTC. The variable domain in full, with the rest retrieved from reference TRBV7-2 and TRBJ2-1, is GAGVSQSPSNKVTEKGKDVELRCDPISGHTALYWYRQSLGQGLEFLIYFQGNSAPDKSGLPSDRFSAERTGGSVSTLTIQRTQQEDSAVYLCASSLLGTSSREQFFGPGTRLTVL.

The chain employs TRBV30 and TRBJ1-1; TRBD1 matches at 7 bases. The V gene end was trimmed by 3 bases and the J gene end by 5 bases; junction bases not matched to a gene: 6. The CDR3 loop spans 13 amino acids. Germline V gene lookup returns CDR1 GTSNPN and CDR2 SVGIG (reference sequence). CDR3 nucleotides: TGTGCCTGGAGCCCCAGGGGGGTGACTGAAGCTTTCTTT. It is translated as CAWSPRGVTEAFF.

This clone occurred once. CDR3: CASSAISRGDTQYF. The CDR3 DNA reads TGTGCCAGCAGCGCCATCAGTAGGGGGGATACGCAGTATTTT. The chain couples TRBV7-3 to TRBJ2-3, with D possibly being TRBD1 (6 bases). Trimming removed 5 bases from V and 6 bases from J, with 15 bases in between. The CDR3 extends over 14 amino acids. Looked up from germline, CDR1 is SGHTA and CDR2 is FQGTGA.

The chain joins TRBV19 to TRBJ2-3; D unclear. Deletions cut 5 bases from V and 2 bases from J, with 11 bases between. Germline values: CDR1 LNHDA, CDR2 SQIVND (reference sequence). There are 14 residues in the CDR3. For the CDR3, the DNA is TGTGCCAGTAGTCTGTGGTACTCCACAGATACGCAGTATTTT. Amino acids: CASSLWYSTDTQYF.

V is TRBV3-1 (or the pseudogene TRBV3-2) and J is TRBJ1-3, with D possibly TRBD1 on 5 matching bases. Between the trimmed V and J ends, which lost 5 bases and 8 bases, there was a span of 13 bases. The length of the CDR3 is 13 residues. Germline CDR1 is LGHDT and CDR2 is YNNKEL (reference sequence). CDR3: CASSTQGSHTIYF. Written as DNA, the CDR3 is TGTGCCAGCAGCACCCAGGGAAGTCACACCATATATTTT.

The V and J genes are TRBV11-2 and TRBJ2-1; unclear D gene. The CDR3 totals 14 residues. Germline V gene lookup returns CDR1 SGHAT and CDR2 FQNNGV. The V end lost 3 bases, the J end lost 4 bases, and 10 bases lay between the germline ends. The CDR3 reads CASSLQQPYNEQFF. In nucleotides, the CDR3 is TGTGCCAGCAGCTTGCAACAGCCATACAATGAGCAGTTCTTC.

The V call is TRBV7-2, the J call TRBJ2-5; weak D call: TRBD2 (6 bases). The V gene's germline CDR1 is SGHTA and CDR2 FQGNSA. The CDR3 is 16 amino acids. V shed 7 bases and J shed 2 bases, with 20 bases lying between them. CDR3 residues: CASTAVGGVRQETQYF. CDR3 nucleotides: TGTGCCAGCACCGCGGTGGGGGGAGTGAGACAAGAGACCCAGTACTTC.